This TCR beta chain emerged from a study of long-term antiretroviral therapy in people with HIV. The CDR3 is made up of 15 amino acids. J gave up 4 bases and V 6 bases, and 5 bases lay outside the gene matches. CDR1 and CDR2 (germline): MNHNY, SVGAGI (reference sequence). It was version v3.0 of the immunoSEQ assay that was run at survey level. Assay: immunoSEQ multiplex PCR; the TCRdb copy retains only in-frame clones and omits some. The sample has 20,000 to 25,000 clones; roughly 84% are singletons. Here the sequenced sample was unsorted PBMCs, taken 0.2 years before starting antiretroviral therapy. This TCR was sampled from a man aged 18 to 30 with HIV. The J gene is TRBJ1-5, the V gene TRBV6-6; 11 nucleotides align to TRBD1. CDR3 DNA: TGTGCCAGCAGGACGGGACAGGGGGAGAATCAGCCCCAGCATTTT. Its protein product is CASRTGQGENQPQHF.